The T cell receptor (beta chain) described here comes from a study of blood T cell repertoires in COVID-19 (dated by TCRdb to the early 2020s). In terms of the full investigation: The collaborator samples originated in the United States, Italy and Spain and spanned the acute and convalescent phases of COVID-19. The dataset comprised deeply sampled blood TCRbeta repertoires from subjects exposed to, actively infected with, or recovered from COVID-19. The samples were drawn from the first 160 participants of the ongoing ImmuneRACE study and from 950 to 1,500 subjects provided by 6 global collaborators. The repertoires were released in a freely available public database intended as a resource for research on the immune response to SARS-CoV-2. The prospective study material was composed of cDNA or gDNA derived from T cells, B-cell-depleted T cells, or PBMCs. A de-identified subject ID, COVID-19 status, age in years and sex were almost always included in the sample metadata. Where HLA class I and class II types were available, the types were taken from metadata supplied by the sample provider, not from assay-based typing.

Enrolling through a virtual design, the prospective study's participants ranged in age from roughly 18 to 89 years and lived across approximately 25 United States geographic areas. In the prospective study, cohorts were assigned on the basis of participant-reported clinical history obtained from a screening survey and a study questionnaire. ImmuneRACE Cohort 3 recovered participants were defined by two consecutive negative NP/OP PCR tests, healthcare professional clearance, or symptom resolution. Mobile phlebotomists in the prospective study collected whole blood, serum and a nasopharyngeal or oropharyngeal swab from every participant. Participants in the prospective study had the option to provide additional blood draws and questionnaires over a roughly 2-month period. Before DNA extraction, prospective study blood samples were shipped either frozen or at room temperature. The immunoSEQ Assay, a bias-controlled multiplex PCR, was used to amplify TCRbeta CDR3 regions from genomic DNA. The source study handled its data this way. Nucleated cell counts per sample were estimated from amplification of reference gene primers within the assay. To quantify the absolute abundance of each unique TCRbeta CDR3 rearrangement, sequence reads were collapsed and filtered. For each sample, productive Simpson clonality was calculated by taking the square root of Simpson's diversity index across productive rearrangements. TCRdb took this table from immuneACCESS and kept in-frame rearrangements with V and J called. Such tables lack part of the clones; where checked against another copy, unresolved V genes explain under half of the gap, and the rest is unexplained. The DNA gave D and trimming, while V, J and clone size come from that table. Counted in this sample were 190,000 or so clones; more than 80% of them appeared once. Around 8.4% of the sample lies in the top ten.

Broader findings and caveats from the paper: Clinical and demographic metadata were provided uncurated, with the amount varying by source and participant.

The trim is 6 bases for V and 5 bases for J, with a gap of 14 bases between the germline ends. The CDR3, from cysteine to phenylalanine, totals 13 residues. Only CDR3 DNA remains: 39 bases, in frame from the first base. Reading the germline V gene gives CDR1 ENHRY and CDR2 SYGVKD. This clone was seen once. This clone's antigen is unknown. No per-base quality is available; no much larger clone lies one base away. The sequenced sample consisted of PBMCs or T cells enriched from blood (not recorded which). The chain is encoded by TRBV10-3 joined to TRBJ2-7; TRBD1 is perhaps the D gene, given 5 matching bases. The receptor was isolated from a woman aged 18-30 years who had recovered from COVID-19. The base sequence is TGTGCCATCAGCAGGGTCCTCGACAACGAGCAGTACTTC. This translates into CAISRVLDNEQYF.